This T cell receptor beta chain derives from a study of response to subunit inactivated influenza vaccine (dated by TCRdb to 2016 to 2019). Study-level background: Deep quantitative profiling of the T cell receptor repertoire was used in the study to follow responses to a trivalent subunit inactivated influenza vaccine.

Library generation was performed with RT-PCR. Sequenced using an Illumina HiSeq 2500. TCRdb reprocessing: public reads trimmed at Q25 with fastp, clones called with MiXCR, in-frame beta chains kept. Entries are consolidated by CDR3 protein sequence, retaining the most common genes and DNA. Present in this sample are about 780,000 distinct CDR3 sequences, about 18% of which were seen just once. Roughly a tenth of the sample goes to the ten largest clones. What the work shows at the level of the full study, not this receptor alone: It was suggested by the authors that each seasonal influenza vaccination may recruit only a limited number of new T cells.

Sequences SQVTM (CDR1) and ANQGSEA (CDR2) are obtained from the germline V gene. The CDR3 holds 12 amino acids from the cysteine to the phenylalanine. The retained sequence is limited to the CDR3, 36 bases, with the frame set at the first base. Trimming removed 7 bases from V and 6 bases from J; the gene matches leave 6 bases unexplained. At least ten counts were recorded for this clonotype. This receptor's antigen is unknown. Nothing much larger sits one base from this clone, and base qualities are not available. Recombination connected TRBV29-1 to TRBJ2-1; TRBD2 aligns with 7 central bases. The material sequenced was PBMCs from blood, taken around 5 days after vaccination. The origin of this receptor is a man aged 50-60 years who received an inactivated influenza vaccine. Donor details come from another sample of the same person, matched by shared clones. The DNA sequence is as follows: TGCAGCGGCAACGCGGGGGTCAATGAGCAGTTCTTC. This is translated as CSGNAGVNEQFF.